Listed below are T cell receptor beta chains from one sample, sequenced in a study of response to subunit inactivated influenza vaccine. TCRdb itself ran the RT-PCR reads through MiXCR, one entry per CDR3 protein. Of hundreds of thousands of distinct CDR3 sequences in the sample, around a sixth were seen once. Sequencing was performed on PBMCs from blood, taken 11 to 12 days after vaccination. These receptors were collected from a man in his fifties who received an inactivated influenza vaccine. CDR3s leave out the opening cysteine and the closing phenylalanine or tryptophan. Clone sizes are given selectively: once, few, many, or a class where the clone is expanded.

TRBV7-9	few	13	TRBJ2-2	ASSPRDSYTGELF
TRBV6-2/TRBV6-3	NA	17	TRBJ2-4	ASSYTLISGNRDKNIQY
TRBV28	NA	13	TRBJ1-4	ASSDIQRTNEKLF
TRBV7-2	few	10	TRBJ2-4	ASSLPEGIQY
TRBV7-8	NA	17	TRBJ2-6	ASSSHRVPSGSGANVLT
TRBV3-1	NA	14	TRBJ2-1	ASSQDRTGSYNEQF
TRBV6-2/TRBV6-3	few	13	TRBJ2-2	ASKELETNTGELF
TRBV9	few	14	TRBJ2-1	ASSPQGRGAYNEQF
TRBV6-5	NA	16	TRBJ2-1	ASCYLSSSRSSYNEQF
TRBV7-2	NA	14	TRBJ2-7	ASSLKGQSRHNEQY
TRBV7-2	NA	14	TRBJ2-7	ASSYRSGLPSYEQY
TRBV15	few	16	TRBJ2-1	ATSRGGSGLATNNEQF
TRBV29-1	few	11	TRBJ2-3	SVVGGSTDTQY
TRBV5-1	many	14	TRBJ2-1	ASSLAGQVGYNEQF
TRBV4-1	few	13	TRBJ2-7	ASSQVSVGPYEQY
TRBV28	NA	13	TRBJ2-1	ASSAVVAAYNEQF
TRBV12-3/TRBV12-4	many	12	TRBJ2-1	ASSLRQLGIEQF
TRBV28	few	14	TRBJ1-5	ASRGSRGTIHQPQH
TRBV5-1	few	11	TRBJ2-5	ASARTDQETQY
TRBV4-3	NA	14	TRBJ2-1	ASSHAIGATNNEQF
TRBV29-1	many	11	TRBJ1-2	SVETLGPYGYT
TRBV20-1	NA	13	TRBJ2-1	SARPVSGSYNEQF
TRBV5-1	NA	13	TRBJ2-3	ASKTGHSNTDTQY
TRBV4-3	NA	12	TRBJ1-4	ASSQDRGFEKLF
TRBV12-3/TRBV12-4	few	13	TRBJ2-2	ASRVALGYAGELF
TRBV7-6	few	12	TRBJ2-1	ASSLARPSNEQF
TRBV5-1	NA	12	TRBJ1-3	ASSFASQGYAIY
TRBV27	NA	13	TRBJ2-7	ASSLRDRASHEQY
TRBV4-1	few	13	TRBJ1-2	ASSQSPAVLSGYT
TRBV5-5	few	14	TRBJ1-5	ASSLAPTRTNQPQH
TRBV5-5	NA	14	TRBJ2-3	ASRTGPGLAVDTQY
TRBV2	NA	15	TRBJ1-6	ASSAGQGKAWNSPLH
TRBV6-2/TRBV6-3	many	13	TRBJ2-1	ASRKTGSSYNEQF